This T cell receptor beta chain was identified during a study of CD8 T cells in ankylosing spondylitis (TCRdb year 2017). Study-wide context: The study profiled T cell receptor beta repertoires in healthy donors and ankylosing spondylitis patients to find disease-linked TCR variants. Peripheral blood was sampled, and synovial fluid was additionally collected from ankylosing spondylitis patients. The full study cohort was made up of 25 ankylosing spondylitis patients and 108 healthy donors. Broader findings and caveats from the paper: A TCR beta motif made up of several highly homologous amino acid variants appeared to be characteristic of blood from ankylosing spondylitis patients. According to the report, matched synovial fluid samples from ankylosing spondylitis patients were significantly enriched for the disease-linked clones. The disease-linked clones showed a CD8+ phenotype and occurred at relatively low frequencies in peripheral blood. Some of the motif variants had been reported before in the synovial fluid and blood of reactive arthritis patients, a finding that suggests common disease-initiation mechanisms.

The sample was run on an Illumina HiSeq 2500. Quantitative 5'-RACE with molecular barcodes was used to prepare TCR beta libraries. The authors' pipeline ran thus. A new computational method, built on a probabilistic model of VDJ rearrangement, was used to identify disease-linked TCR variants. The public sequencing data were trimmed at Q25 with fastp and processed into clonotypes with MiXCR by TCRdb, which kept only in-frame beta chains. Each entry is one CDR3 protein sequence, shown with its most common DNA and genes. What appears here as the V and J calls and clone size reflects TCRdb's work, not the paper's. The sample yields around 890,000 distinct CDR3 sequences; 10% to 15% were counted once. The leading ten clones occupy approximately 0.51% of the sample. Of note for this clonotype: The specificity of this receptor is unknown. Per-nucleotide qualities are absent, and no much larger clonotype sits a single base away.

Measured from the cysteine to the phenylalanine, the CDR3 is 13 residues long. Only CDR3 DNA is held: 39 bases, read in frame from base 1. V loses 7 bases of germline sequence and J loses 6 bases, and the interval between the two ends is 15 bases. The germline V gene (reference sequence) sets CDR1 to LNHDA and CDR2 to SQIVND. This clonotype originated in a male donor with ankylosing spondylitis. The source material was blood, either unsorted or a sorted T cell fraction (not recorded which). The chain is made from TRBV19 and TRBJ1-2; no D segment can be confidently identified. CDR3 region: CASTRILDDGYTF. The DNA sequence is as follows: TGTGCCAGTACCCGGATTCTGGATGATGGCTACACCTTC. Supplemented by the reference TRBV19 and TRBJ1-2 proteins around the CDR3, the complete variable domain is DGGITQSPKYLFRKEGQNVTLSCEQNLNHDAMYWYRQDPGQGLRLIYYSQIVNDFQKGDIAEGYSVSREKKESFPLTVTSAQKNPTAFYLCASTRILDDGYTFGSGTRLTVV.